The 21 T cell receptor beta chains below all came from one sample that was sequenced in a study of chemoradiotherapy in HPV16-positive cancers. The method was immunoSEQ multiplex PCR; TCRdb's version includes in-frame clones alone and lacks a portion of them. The sample shows more than 850 clones, more than 65% of them seen only once. Here the sequenced sample was tumor tissue, taken from a patient who underwent chemoradiotherapy. These receptor sequences come from a human donor with HPV-associated anogenital cancer.

V usage is TRBV5-1 and J usage is TRBJ2-7; D remains unclear. The CDR3 has 12 residues. The germline V gene has CDR1 SGHRS and CDR2 YFSETQ. Between the trimmed V and J ends, which lost 4 bases and 12 bases, there was a span of 17 bases. CDR3 residues: CASSSQGEKRYF. The CDR3 region has the DNA TGCGCCAGCAGCAGTCAAGGTGAGAAGAGGTACTTC.

The sample holds a few counts of this clone. The J gene is TRBJ2-2, the V gene TRBV10-3; TRBD1 is a possible D gene (5 bases). The V and J ends lost 3 bases and 0 bases respectively, with 11 bases between them. This CDR3 is built from 16 residues. CDR1 and CDR2 from the germline V gene are ENHRY and SYGVKD. The CDR3 bases are TGTGCCATCAGTGACGTCCAGGGCCCGAACACCGGGGAGCTGTTTTTT. It encodes CAISDVQGPNTGELFF.

This chain uses TRBV7-2 with TRBJ2-3; D might be TRBD2 (6 bases). V lost 0 bases and J lost 0, with 7 bases in between. Germline CDR1 reads SGHTA; CDR2 reads FQGNSA. The CDR3 loop spans 15 amino acids. The CDR3 is CASSLAAGSTDTQYF. The CDR3, as DNA: TGTGCCAGCAGCTTAGCGGCGGGGAGCACAGATACGCAGTATTTT.

The chain has TRBV6-6 and TRBJ1-2; TRBD1 might be the D (6 bases). From germline, CDR1 is MNHNY and CDR2 SVGAGI (reference sequence). V lost 2 bases and J 1 base, leaving 11 bases between the germline ends. This CDR3 is 15 amino acids long. The CDR3: CASSYRDTSNYGYTF. The CDR3 nucleotides read TGTGCCAGCAGTTACAGGGACACCAGTAACTATGGCTACACCTTC.

The rearrangement uses TRBV29-1 and TRBJ2-7, with D possibly being TRBD2 (6 bases). This CDR3 is 13 amino acids long. Trimming removed 6 bases from V and 1 base from J, with 13 bases in between. From germline, CDR1 is SQVTM and CDR2 ANQGSEA. CDR3 nucleotide sequence: TGCAGCGTGCGTCGGGACTTATCCTACGAGCAGTACTTC. This gives the protein CSVRRDLSYEQYF.

As to this clone: This same CDR3 is encoded by further DNA sequences in the sample. J is TRBJ2-3 and V is TRBV30, with TRBD2 matching over 8 bases. The length of the CDR3 is 13 residues. V dropped 5 bases and J dropped 3; count of bases not matched to a gene: 4. Germline V gene sequence: CDR1 GTSNPN, CDR2 SVGIG (reference sequence). CDR3 DNA sequence: TGTGCCTGGGGTCGGGGGGGGACAGATACGCAGTATTTT. Translated, it gives CAWGRGGTDTQYF. Using reference TRBV30 and TRBJ2-3 for the parts outside the CDR3, the full variable domain is SQTIHQWPATLVQPVGSPLSLECTVEGTSNPNLYWYRQAAGRGLQLLFYSVGIGQISSEVPQNLSASRPQDRQFILSSKKLLLSDSGFYLCAWGRGGTDTQYFGPGTRLTVL.

The chain links TRBV4-3 to TRBJ1-2; D is perhaps TRBD1 (5 bases). The CDR3 spans 17 residues. The V gene's germline CDR1 is LGHNA and CDR2 YSLEER. The germline V and J ends were trimmed by 3 bases and 3 bases, with 20 bases remaining between them. DNA of the CDR3: TGCGCCAGCAGCCAGATCGCACCCCAGGGCGTGGACTATGGCTACACCTTC. This translates into CASSQIAPQGVDYGYTF.

This chain joins TRBV6-1 and TRBJ1-1; no definite D call. The CDR3 has 13 residues. Germline V gives CDR1 MNHNS, CDR2 SASEGT. The ends were cut back, 2 bases at V and 5 bases at J, with 9 bases in the middle. As DNA, the CDR3 is TGTGCCAGCAGTGAAAGGGAGCGGACTGAAGCTTTCTTT. It codes for CASSERERTEAFF.

The V gene is TRBV2, the J gene TRBJ2-1; D unclear. Germline V gene sequence: CDR1 SNHLY, CDR2 FYNNEI. V gave up 6 bases and J gave up 10 bases, with 13 bases separating them. The CDR3 consists of 12 residues. This chain's CDR3 is CASRVGIREQFF. CDR3 DNA sequence: TGTGCCAGCAGGGTTGGGATTCGGGAGCAGTTCTTC.

The V and J genes are TRBV5-1 and TRBJ2-2; D call uncertain. Germline V lookup: CDR1 SGHRS, CDR2 YFSETQ. V was cut by 3 bases and J by 3 bases, with 9 bases left in between. The CDR3 length is 14 residues. The CDR3 bases are TGCGCCAGCAGCTCCGGGCCACACACCGGGGAGCTGTTTTTT. It is translated as CASSSGPHTGELFF.

The V and J genes are TRBV14 and TRBJ2-3, with TRBD1 as a possible D gene (6 bases). Germline-derived CDR1 and CDR2 are SGHDN and FVKESK. The CDR3 contains 18 residues. V was trimmed by 0 bases and J by 2 bases, leaving 18 bases between them. The CDR3 coding sequence is TGTGCCAGCAGCCAAGACAAATATGGGTACAGGGCCACAGATACGCAGTATTTT. Translating gives CASSQDKYGYRATDTQYF.

The J gene is TRBJ2-7, the V gene TRBV11-3; the D gene is possibly TRBD1 (5 bases). Per germline, CDR1 SGHNT and CDR2 YENEEA. The ends were cut back, 5 bases at V and 5 bases at J, with 13 bases in the middle. The length of the CDR3 is 13 residues. Here the CDR3 reads CASSPQWGNEQYF. The DNA for the CDR3 is TGTGCCAGCAGCCCCCAGTGGGGCAACGAGCAGTACTTC.

The chain links TRBV30 to TRBJ2-3; either TRBD1 or TRBD2 may supply D (6 bases each). Per the germline V gene, CDR1 is GTSNPN and CDR2 is SVGIG (reference sequence). V lost 4 bases and J lost 4, with 18 bases in between. The CDR3 spans 15 residues. The CDR3 is CAWKVGGGYSDTQYF. In DNA, the CDR3 is TGTGCCTGGAAGGTCGGAGGGGGTTATTCAGATACGCAGTATTTT.

The chain is built from TRBV9 and TRBJ2-2; D is uncertain. The CDR3 has 17 residues. V gave up 5 bases and J gave up 1 base, with 18 bases separating them. The V gene's germline CDR1 is SGDLS and CDR2 YYNGEE. The CDR3 DNA reads TGTGCCAGCAGTCCCAGGATTGGGGATCTGAACACCGGGGAGCTGTTTTTT. This sequence encodes CASSPRIGDLNTGELFF.

The chain recombines TRBV18 with TRBJ2-7; 10 nucleotides agree with TRBD1. The junction had 8 bases not matched to a gene; V was cut back by 5 bases and J by 7 bases. The CDR3 spans 14 residues. In germline, CDR1 is KGHSH, CDR2 LQKENI. The chain's CDR3 is CASSGGTGDREQYF. CDR3 DNA: TGTGCCAGCTCAGGCGGGACAGGGGATCGGGAGCAGTACTTC.

The V gene is TRBV5-1, the J gene TRBJ2-1; D remains ambiguous. CDR3 length: 14 residues. Germline V gene lookup returns CDR1 SGHRS and CDR2 YFSETQ. The V end lost 0 bases, the J end lost 2 bases, and 6 bases lay between the germline ends. The CDR3 nucleotides read TGCGCCAGCAGCTTGGGAGTCCCCTACAATGAGCAGTTCTTC. Translating gives CASSLGVPYNEQFF. Combining the CDR3 with reference TRBV5-1 and TRBJ2-1 gives the whole variable domain KAGVTQTPRYLIKTRGQQVTLSCSPISGHRSVSWYQQTPGQGLQFLFEYFSETQRNKGNFPGRFSGRQFSNSRSEMNVSTLELGDSALYLCASSLGVPYNEQFFGPGTRLTVL.

The gene calls are TRBV30 and TRBJ2-1; 13 positions match TRBD2. The V segment lost 0 bases and the J segment 4 bases; nucleotides outside the gene matches: 0. Germline V gives CDR1 GTSNPN, CDR2 SVGIG (reference sequence). This CDR3 region has 15 residues. DNA of the CDR3: TGTGCCTGGAGTGTACTAGCGGGGGGGTACAATGAGCAGTTCTTC. Its protein product is CAWSVLAGGYNEQFF.

The chain is built from TRBV4-3 and TRBJ2-1; D call uncertain. The CDR3 loop spans 17 amino acids. Per germline, CDR1 LGHNA and CDR2 YSLEER. The V end lost 0 bases, the J end lost 0 bases, and 12 bases lay between the germline ends. The CDR3 DNA reads TGCGCCAGCAGCCAAGAAGTGGGCCGCAGCTCCTACAATGAGCAGTTCTTC. Translating gives CASSQEVGRSSYNEQFF.

This chain links TRBV5-6 with TRBJ1-4; possibly TRBD1 for D (6 bases). The V gene lost 4 bases and the J gene lost 5 bases, with 12 bases spanning the gap. The CDR3 runs to 14 residues. Germline CDR1 reads SGHDT; CDR2 reads YYEEEE. The CDR3 spells CASSIQGRNEKLFF. CDR3 nucleotides: TGTGCCAGCAGCATACAGGGCCGGAATGAAAAACTGTTTTTT.

The CDR3 sequence: CASSLTAFHQETQYF. In DNA, the CDR3 is TGTGCCAGCAGTCTTACAGCATTTCACCAAGAGACCCAGTACTTC. The chain links TRBV6-1 to TRBJ2-5; D is unclear. This CDR3 has 15 residues. V shed 5 bases and J shed 0 bases, with 13 bases lying between them. Germline values: CDR1 MNHNS, CDR2 SASEGT.

This clone has only one observation. The V call is TRBV4-3, the J call TRBJ1-3; D is unclear. The length of the CDR3 is 16 residues. V was trimmed by 2 bases and J by 3 bases, leaving 14 bases between them. Per germline, CDR1 LGHNA and CDR2 YSLEER. The CDR3 sequence: CASSQSIGDGGNTIYF. CDR3 bases: TGCGCCAGCAGCCAATCCATCGGGGATGGTGGAAACACCATATATTTT.